Included here is one T cell receptor beta chain sequence, with context. The sample belongs to a study of T cells in Graves' hyperthyroidism and ophthalmopathy. CDR3 length equals 16 residues. The V gene end was trimmed by 10 bases and the J gene end by 4 bases; junction bases not matched to a gene: 14. Germline V gene data show CDR1 as LNHDA and CDR2 as SQIVND (reference sequence). Template material for amplifying TCR beta CDR3 regions consisted of RNA transcripts. The primer set for the first-round RT-PCR of the TCR CDR3 was HTBI. One entry per CDR3 protein results from TCRdb running MiXCR on the multiplex PCR reads. Of hundreds of thousands of distinct CDR3 sequences listed, roughly a third are singletons.

This chain uses TRBV19 with TRBJ2-2; 8 positions agree with TRBD2. The sequenced sample consisted of blood. The clonotype comes from a woman in her 40s with Graves' hyperthyroidism. The CDR3 reads CATAPARGGGTGELFF. The CDR3 DNA is TGTGCCACAGCGCCTGCCCGGGGGGGCGGCACCGGGGAGCTGTTTTTT.